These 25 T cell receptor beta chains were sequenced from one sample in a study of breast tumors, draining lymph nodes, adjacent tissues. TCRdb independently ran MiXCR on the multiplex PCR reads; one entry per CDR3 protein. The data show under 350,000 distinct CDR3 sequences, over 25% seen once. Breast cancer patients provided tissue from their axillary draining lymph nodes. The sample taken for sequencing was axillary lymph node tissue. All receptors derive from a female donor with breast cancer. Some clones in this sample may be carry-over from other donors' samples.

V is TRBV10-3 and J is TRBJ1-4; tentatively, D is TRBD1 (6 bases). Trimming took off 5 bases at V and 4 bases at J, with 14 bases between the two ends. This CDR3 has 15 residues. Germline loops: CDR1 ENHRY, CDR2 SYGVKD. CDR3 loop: CAISPVGGGNEKLFF. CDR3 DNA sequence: TGTGCCATCAGTCCGGTCGGGGGCGGTAATGAAAAACTGTTTTTT.

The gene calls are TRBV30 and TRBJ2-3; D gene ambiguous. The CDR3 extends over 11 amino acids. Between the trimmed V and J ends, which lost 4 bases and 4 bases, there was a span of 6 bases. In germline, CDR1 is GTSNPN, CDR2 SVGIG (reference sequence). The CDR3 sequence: CAWMAADTQYF. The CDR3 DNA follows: TGTGCCTGGATGGCGGCAGATACGCAGTATTTT. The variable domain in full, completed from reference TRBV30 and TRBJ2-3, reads SQTIHQWPATLVQPVGSPLSLECTVEGTSNPNLYWYRQAAGRGLQLLFYSVGIGQISSEVPQNLSASRPQDRQFILSSKKLLLSDSGFYLCAWMAADTQYFGPGTRLTVL.

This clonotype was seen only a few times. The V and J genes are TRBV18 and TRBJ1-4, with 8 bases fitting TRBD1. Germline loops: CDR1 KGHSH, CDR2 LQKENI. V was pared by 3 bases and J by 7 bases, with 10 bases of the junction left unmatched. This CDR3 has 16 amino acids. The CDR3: CASSPTSQGVGEKLFF. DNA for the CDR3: TGTGCCAGCTCACCTACCTCACAGGGGGTTGGTGAAAAACTGTTTTTT.

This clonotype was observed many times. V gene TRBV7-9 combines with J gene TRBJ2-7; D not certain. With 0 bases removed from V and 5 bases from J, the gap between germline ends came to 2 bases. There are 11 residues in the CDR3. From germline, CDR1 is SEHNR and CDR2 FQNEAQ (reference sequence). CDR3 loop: CASSLAHEQYF. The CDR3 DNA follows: TGTGCCAGCAGCTTAGCCCACGAGCAGTACTTC.

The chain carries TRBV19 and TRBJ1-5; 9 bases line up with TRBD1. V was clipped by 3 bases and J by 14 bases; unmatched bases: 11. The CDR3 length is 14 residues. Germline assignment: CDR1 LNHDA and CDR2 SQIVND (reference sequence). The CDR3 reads CASSMGDREFYEHF. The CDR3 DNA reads TGTGCCAGTAGTATGGGGGACAGGGAGTTCTACGAGCATTTT. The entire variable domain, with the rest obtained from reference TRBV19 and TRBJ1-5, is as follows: DGGITQSPKYLFRKEGQNVTLSCEQNLNHDAMYWYRQDPGQGLRLIYYSQIVNDFQKGDIAEGYSVSREKKESFPLTVTSAQKNPTAFYLCASSMGDREFYEHFGDGTRLSIL.

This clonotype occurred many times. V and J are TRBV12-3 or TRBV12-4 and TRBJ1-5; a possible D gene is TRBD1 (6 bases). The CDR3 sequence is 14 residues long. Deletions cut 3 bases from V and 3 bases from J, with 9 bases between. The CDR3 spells CASSFGQTNQPQHF. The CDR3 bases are TGTGCCAGCAGTTTCGGACAGACCAATCAGCCCCAGCATTTT.

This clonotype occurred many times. The CDR3 loop is CASSLLQSYGYTF. The CDR3 DNA is TGTGCCAGCAGTTTATTACAGAGCTATGGCTACACCTTC. The V and J genes are TRBV12-3 or TRBV12-4 and TRBJ1-2; D is unresolved. The V and J ends lost 2 bases and 4 bases respectively, with 8 bases between them. The length of the CDR3 is 13 residues.

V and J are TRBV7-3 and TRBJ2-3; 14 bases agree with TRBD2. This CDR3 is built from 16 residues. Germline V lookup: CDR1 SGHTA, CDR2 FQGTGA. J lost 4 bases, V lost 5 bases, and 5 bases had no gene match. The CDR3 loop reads CASSIPGLAGADTQYF. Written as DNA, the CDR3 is TGTGCCAGCAGCATTCCGGGACTAGCGGGGGCAGATACGCAGTATTTT.

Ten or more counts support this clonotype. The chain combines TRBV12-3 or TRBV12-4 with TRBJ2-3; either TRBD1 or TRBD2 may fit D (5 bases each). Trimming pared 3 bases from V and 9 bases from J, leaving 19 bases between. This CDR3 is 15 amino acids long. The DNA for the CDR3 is TGTGCCAGCAGTTTTGGGGGACGGGACGCAGGGACGCAGTATTTT. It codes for CASSFGGRDAGTQYF.

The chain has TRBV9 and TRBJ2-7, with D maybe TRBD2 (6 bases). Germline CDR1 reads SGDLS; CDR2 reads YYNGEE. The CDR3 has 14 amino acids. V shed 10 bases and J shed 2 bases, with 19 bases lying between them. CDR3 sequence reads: CAWTPVSGAYEQYF. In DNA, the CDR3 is TGTGCCTGGACCCCGGTGTCGGGGGCCTACGAGCAGTACTTC.

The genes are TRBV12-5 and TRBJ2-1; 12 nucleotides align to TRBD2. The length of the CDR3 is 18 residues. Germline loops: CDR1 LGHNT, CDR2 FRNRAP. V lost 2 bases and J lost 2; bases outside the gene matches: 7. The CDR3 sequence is CASGLNRWTSGTYNEQFF. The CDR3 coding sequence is TGTGCTAGTGGTTTGAATAGGTGGACTAGCGGGACCTACAATGAGCAGTTCTTC.

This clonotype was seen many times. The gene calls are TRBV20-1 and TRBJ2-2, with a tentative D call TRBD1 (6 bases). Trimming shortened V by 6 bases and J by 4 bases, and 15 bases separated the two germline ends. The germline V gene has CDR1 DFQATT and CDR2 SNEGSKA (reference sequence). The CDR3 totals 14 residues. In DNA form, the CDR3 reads TGCAGTGCGGGGGCAGGGGCGGGCACCGGGGAGCTGTTTTTT. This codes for CSAGAGAGTGELFF.

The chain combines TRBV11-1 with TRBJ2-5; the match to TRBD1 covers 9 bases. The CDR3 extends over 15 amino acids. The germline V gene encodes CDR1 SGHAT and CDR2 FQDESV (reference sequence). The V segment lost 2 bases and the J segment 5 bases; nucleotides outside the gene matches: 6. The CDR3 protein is CASSLRTGALETQYF. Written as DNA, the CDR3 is TGTGCCAGCAGCTTACGGACAGGGGCCTTGGAGACCCAGTACTTC.

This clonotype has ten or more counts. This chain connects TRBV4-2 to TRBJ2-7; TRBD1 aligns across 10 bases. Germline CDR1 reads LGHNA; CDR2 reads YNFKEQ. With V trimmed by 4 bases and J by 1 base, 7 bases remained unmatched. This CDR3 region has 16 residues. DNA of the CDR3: TGTGCCAGCAGCCCCGCGGGGACAGGGGTATCCTACGAGCAGTACTTC. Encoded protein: CASSPAGTGVSYEQYF.

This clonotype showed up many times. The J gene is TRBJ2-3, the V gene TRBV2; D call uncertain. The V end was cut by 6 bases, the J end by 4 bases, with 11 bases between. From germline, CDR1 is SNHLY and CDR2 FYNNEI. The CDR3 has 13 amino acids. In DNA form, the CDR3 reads TGTGCCAGCAGATGGGGTGGGCCAGATACGCAGTATTTT. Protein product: CASRWGGPDTQYF. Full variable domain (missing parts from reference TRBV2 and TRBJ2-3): EPEVTQTPSHQVTQMGQEVILRCVPISNHLYFYWYRQILGQKVEFLVSFYNNEISEKSEIFDDQFSVERPDGSNFTLKIRSTKLEDSAMYFCASRWGGPDTQYFGPGTRLTVL.

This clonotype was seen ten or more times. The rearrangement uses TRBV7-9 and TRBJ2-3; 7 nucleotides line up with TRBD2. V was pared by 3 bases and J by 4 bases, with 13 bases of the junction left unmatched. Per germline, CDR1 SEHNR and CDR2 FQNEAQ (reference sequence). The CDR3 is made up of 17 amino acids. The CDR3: CASSFYGRRGDPDTQYF. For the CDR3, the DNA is TGTGCCAGCAGCTTCTACGGTCGACGGGGGGACCCAGATACGCAGTATTTT.

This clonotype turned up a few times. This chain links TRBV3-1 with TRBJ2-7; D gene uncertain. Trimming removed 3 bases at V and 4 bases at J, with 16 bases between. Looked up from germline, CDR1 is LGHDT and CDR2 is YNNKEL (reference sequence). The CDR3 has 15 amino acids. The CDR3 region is CASSHRLGRSYEQYF. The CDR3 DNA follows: TGTGCCAGCAGCCACCGATTGGGAAGATCTTACGAGCAGTACTTC.

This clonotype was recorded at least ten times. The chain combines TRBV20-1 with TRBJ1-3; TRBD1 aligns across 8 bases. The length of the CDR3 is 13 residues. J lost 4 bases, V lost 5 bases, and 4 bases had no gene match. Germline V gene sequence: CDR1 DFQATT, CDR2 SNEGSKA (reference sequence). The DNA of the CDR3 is TGCAGTGCTTACCGACAGGGGGGAAACACCATATATTTT. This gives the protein CSAYRQGGNTIYF.

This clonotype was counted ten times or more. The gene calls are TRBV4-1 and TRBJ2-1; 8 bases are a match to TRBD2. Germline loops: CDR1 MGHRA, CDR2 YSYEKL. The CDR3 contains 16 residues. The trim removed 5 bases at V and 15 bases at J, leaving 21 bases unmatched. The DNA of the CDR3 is TGCGCCAGCAGCTTAGAACTAGCGGCCAGCCTCCCGCCTCGGTTCTTC. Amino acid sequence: CASSLELAASLPPRFF.

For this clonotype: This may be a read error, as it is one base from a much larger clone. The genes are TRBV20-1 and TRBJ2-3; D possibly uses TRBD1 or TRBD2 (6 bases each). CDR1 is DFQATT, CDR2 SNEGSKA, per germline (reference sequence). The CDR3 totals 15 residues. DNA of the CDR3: TGCAGTGCCCCCCCTTCGGGGGCGCTTACAGATACGCGGTATTTT. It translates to CSAPPSGALTDTRYF.

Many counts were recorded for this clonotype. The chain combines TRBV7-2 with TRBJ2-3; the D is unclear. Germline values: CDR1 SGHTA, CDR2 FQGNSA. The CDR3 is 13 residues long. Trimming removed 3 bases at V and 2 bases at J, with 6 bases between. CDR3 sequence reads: CASSFRVTDTQYF. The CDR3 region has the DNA TGTGCCAGCAGCTTTAGGGTCACAGATACGCAGTATTTT.

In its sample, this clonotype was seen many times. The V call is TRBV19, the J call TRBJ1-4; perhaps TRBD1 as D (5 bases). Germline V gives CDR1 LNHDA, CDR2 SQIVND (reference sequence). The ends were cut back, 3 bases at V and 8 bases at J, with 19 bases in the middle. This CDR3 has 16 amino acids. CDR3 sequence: CASSMDIRGWGEKLFF. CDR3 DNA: TGTGCCAGTAGTATGGACATTCGGGGTTGGGGAGAAAAACTGTTTTTT.

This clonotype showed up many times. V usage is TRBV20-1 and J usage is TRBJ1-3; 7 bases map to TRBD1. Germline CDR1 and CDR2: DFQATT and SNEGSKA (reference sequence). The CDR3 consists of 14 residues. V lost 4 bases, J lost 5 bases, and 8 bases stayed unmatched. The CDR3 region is CSATPTGVRNTIYF. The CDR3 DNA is TGCAGTGCTACCCCTACAGGGGTAAGAAACACCATATATTTT.

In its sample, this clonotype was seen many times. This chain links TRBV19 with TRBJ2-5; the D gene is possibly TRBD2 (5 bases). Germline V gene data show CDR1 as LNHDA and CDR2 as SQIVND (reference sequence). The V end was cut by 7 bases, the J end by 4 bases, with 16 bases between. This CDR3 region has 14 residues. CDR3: CASKVDGNVETQYF. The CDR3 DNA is TGTGCCAGTAAAGTTGACGGGAACGTAGAGACCCAGTACTTC.

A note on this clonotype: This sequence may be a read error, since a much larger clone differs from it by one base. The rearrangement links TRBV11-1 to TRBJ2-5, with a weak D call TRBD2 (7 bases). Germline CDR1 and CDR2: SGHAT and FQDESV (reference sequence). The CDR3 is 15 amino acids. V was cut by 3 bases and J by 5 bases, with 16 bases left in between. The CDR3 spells CASSLGGGAAETQYF. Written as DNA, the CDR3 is TGTGCCAGCAGCTTGGGTGGGGGGGCGGCGGAGACCCAGTACTTC.